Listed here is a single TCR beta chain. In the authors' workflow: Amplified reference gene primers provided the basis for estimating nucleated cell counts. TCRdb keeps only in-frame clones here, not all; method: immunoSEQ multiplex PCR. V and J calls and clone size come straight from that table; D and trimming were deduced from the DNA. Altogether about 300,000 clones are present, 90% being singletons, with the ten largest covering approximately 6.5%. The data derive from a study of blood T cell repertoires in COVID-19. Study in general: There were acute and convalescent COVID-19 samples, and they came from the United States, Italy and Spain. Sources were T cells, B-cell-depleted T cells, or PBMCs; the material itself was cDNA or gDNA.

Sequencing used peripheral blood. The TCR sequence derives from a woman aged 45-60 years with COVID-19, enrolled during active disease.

CDR3 DNA sequence: TGTGCCATCAGTGAGTTACAGGGGAACACTGAAGCTTTCTTT. As protein: CAISELQGNTEAFF. This rearrangement joins TRBV10-3 to TRBJ1-1; D might be TRBD1 (6 bases). CDR1 is ENHRY, CDR2 SYGVKD, per germline. V was pared by 1 base and J by 1 base, with 7 bases between. The CDR3 consists of 14 residues.